This T cell receptor (beta chain) was recovered during a study of radiotherapy plus CTLA-4 blockade in lung cancer. V lost 0 bases, J lost 8 bases, and 13 bases lay in between. CDR3 length: 14 residues. The germline gives CDR1 SQVTM, CDR2 ANQGSEA. A word on this clone: Its specificity is not known.

Notes on the study in general: In blood, after radiotherapy plus ipilimumab, tumor-derived TCR clones expanded.

Using immunoSEQ multiplex PCR, the repertoire was profiled, and TCRdb retains in-frame clones only, with some absent. The sample lists about 54,000 clones; approximately 79% were seen once. The rearrangement links TRBV29-1 to TRBJ1-4; no firm D call. Sequencing was performed on peripheral blood, taken from a patient treated with radiotherapy plus ipilimumab. This TCR came from a human donor with non-small cell lung cancer who had a partial response to radiotherapy plus ipilimumab. The CDR3 spells CSVEDRGKREKLFF. CDR3 bases: TGCAGCGTTGAAGATCGTGGCAAAAGAGAAAAACTGTTTTTT.